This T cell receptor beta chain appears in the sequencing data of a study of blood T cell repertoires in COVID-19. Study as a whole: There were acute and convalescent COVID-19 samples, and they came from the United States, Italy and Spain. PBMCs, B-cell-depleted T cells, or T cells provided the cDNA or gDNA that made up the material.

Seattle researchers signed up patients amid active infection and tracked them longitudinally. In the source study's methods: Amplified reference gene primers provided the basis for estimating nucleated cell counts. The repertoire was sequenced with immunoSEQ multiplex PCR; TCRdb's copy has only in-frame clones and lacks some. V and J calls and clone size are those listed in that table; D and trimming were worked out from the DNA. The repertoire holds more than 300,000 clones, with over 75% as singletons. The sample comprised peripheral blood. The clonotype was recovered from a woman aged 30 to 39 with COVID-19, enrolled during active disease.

The CDR3: CASSDKRNYGEQFF. CDR3 coding DNA: TGTGCCAGCAGTGACAAGCGGAACTACGGTGAGCAGTTCTTC. The chain recombines TRBV2 with TRBJ2-1; weak D call: TRBD2 (5 bases). CDR1 and CDR2 from the germline V gene are SNHLY and FYNNEI. This CDR3 region has 14 residues. V dropped 3 bases and J dropped 9 bases, with 15 bases sitting between them.